This T cell receptor (beta chain) is drawn from a study of breast tumors, draining lymph nodes, adjacent tissues. Each CDR3 protein gets one entry after TCRdb re-called the multiplex PCR reads with MiXCR. Of around 150,000 distinct CDR3 sequences in the sample, approximately 20% were seen once. Germline CDR1 reads MDHEN; CDR2 reads SYDVKM. V lost 8 bases, J lost 6 bases, and 19 bases lay in between. There are 15 residues in the CDR3. Breast cancer patients provided tissue from their axillary draining lymph nodes. The sample consisted of axillary lymph node tissue. V gene TRBV28 combines with J gene TRBJ2-2; D may match TRBD1 or TRBD2 (6 bases each). This receptor was taken from a female donor with breast cancer. Some clones in this sample may be carry-over from other donors' samples. The CDR3 nucleotides are TGTGCCAGCCGCGAGGCAGGGGCTAGCGCCGGGGAGCTGTTTTTT. Protein product: CASREAGASAGELFF.